The entry below gives a single T cell receptor (beta chain) sequence along with its context. By how much of the sample it makes up, this clonotype is large (0.1 to 1%). Its antigen is unknown. One base away there is no much larger clone; base qualities are not given. Data came from an Illumina MiSeq. Regarding the original processing steps: The Shannon-Wiener index, computed in VDJtools, was used to measure repertoire diversity. A TCRbeta clonotype was considered expanded if its clonotype frequency was 3 or more. The public reads were run again by TCRdb, first through fastp at Q25 and then through MiXCR, and only productive beta chains were kept. Each record represents a unique CDR3 protein, reported with the most common genes and DNA among its rows. These V and J calls are TCRdb output, not the study's own analysis. For this sample the table gives hundreds of distinct CDR3 sequences, of which roughly 17% were detected only once. The ten most abundant clones make up 7% to 9.5% of the sample.

The source of the sample is a study of precursors of human CD4 cytotoxic T cells (dated by TCRdb to the late 2010s). Concerning the study at large: In total, CD4+ memory subsets from 15 or so donors went into the bulk TCR-seq analysis. Sequences for both the TCRalpha and TCRbeta chains came out of the TCR-seq analysis of over 11 donors (table S7). Findings and caveats that apply to the study as a whole: The authors noted that a human observational design cannot definitively establish the direction of differentiation between precursor and effector cells. Compared with TCM and TEM subsets, the IL-7Rhigh and IL-7R- TEMRA subsets had more restricted TCR repertoires, with lower diversity and more expanded clonotypes. Only about 95% of the 14 donors were included in some bulk TCR-seq comparisons, suggesting that not every subset was available for every donor. Expanded effector clonotypes accounted for a larger share of IL-7Rhigh TEMRA clonotypes than of TEM or TCM clonotypes.

Bulk UMI-based TCR sequencing was performed on four sorted CD4+ memory subsets (TCM, TEM, IL-7Rhigh TEMRA, IL-7R- TEMRA) to test a precursor-effector relationship among CD4 cytotoxic T cells. Cells were obtained from peripheral blood mononuclear cells isolated from human blood. CDR1 and CDR2 are drawn from the germline V gene: SGHTA, FQGNSA. The CDR3 spans 17 residues, from the cysteine through the phenylalanine. CDR3 DNA is the only sequence kept; it has 51 bases, read in frame from the first base. The trim is 3 bases for V and 0 bases for J, with a gap of 15 bases between the germline ends. This chain is built from TRBV7-2 and TRBJ2-1, with no reliable assignment of the D segment. The TCR was taken from a human donor in good health. The sample taken for sequencing was memory CD4+ T cells from blood (PBMCs). This receptor has the CDR3 CASSLRLRRGSYNEQFF. The bases are TGTGCCAGCAGCTTGAGACTTCGTAGAGGCTCCTACAATGAGCAGTTCTTC. Where the CDR3 stops, the reference TRBV7-2 and TRBJ2-1 genes take over; the full variable domain is GAGVSQSPSNKVTEKGKDVELRCDPISGHTALYWYRQSLGQGLEFLIYFQGNSAPDKSGLPSDRFSAERTGGSVSTLTIQRTQQEDSAVYLCASSLRLRRGSYNEQFFGPGTRLTVL.